These 22 T cell receptor beta chains were sequenced from one sample in a study of OX40 agonist ivuxolimab in advanced cancers. TCRdb's table, derived via immunoSEQ multiplex PCR, lists solely in-frame clones and lacks some. The data hold about 14,000 clones, with over 75% observed a single time. Specimen: CD4+ or CD8+ T cells sorted from blood, collected in a trial of the OX40 agonist ivuxolimab. The receptor source for this set is an adult with an advanced solid tumor such as melanoma, head and neck, liver or kidney cancer.

The V gene is TRBV19, the J gene TRBJ1-3; a weak D match, TRBD1 (5 bases). The germline V and J ends were trimmed by 0 bases and 2 bases, with 8 bases remaining between them. Germline V gene lookup returns CDR1 LNHDA and CDR2 SQIVND (reference sequence). The CDR3 spans 15 residues. The CDR3 here is CASSIDLGAGNTIYF. In nucleotides, the CDR3 is TGTGCCAGTAGTATAGATCTAGGGGCTGGAAACACCATATATTTT.

V gene TRBV5-1 combines with J gene TRBJ2-5; 7 bases match TRBD1. Germline V CDR1 and CDR2: SGHRS, YFSETQ. This CDR3 comprises 14 residues. V lost 4 bases to trimming and J lost 5 bases; unmatched junction nucleotides: 8. CDR3 DNA: TGCGCCAGCAGCCTAGACAGGGTCGGGGAGACCCAGTACTTC. As protein: CASSLDRVGETQYF.

The gene calls are TRBV2 and TRBJ1-2, with unresolved D. The germline V gene encodes CDR1 SNHLY and CDR2 FYNNEI. CDR3 size: 13 residues. V shed 1 base and J shed 6 bases, with 9 bases lying between them. CDR3 region: CASSEGVAHGYTF. The DNA of the CDR3 is TGTGCCAGCAGTGAAGGGGTAGCCCATGGCTACACCTTC.

The chain uses TRBV6-4 and TRBJ2-3; TRBD2 matches at 7 bases. V lost 2 bases, J lost 3 bases, and 2 bases stayed unmatched. CDR1 MRHNA and CDR2 SNTAGT come from the germline V gene. The CDR3 spans 14 residues. DNA for the CDR3: TGTGCCAGCAGTGACGGGAGGGAGACAGATACGCAGTATTTT. Encoded protein: CASSDGRETDTQYF.

The genes are TRBV9 and TRBJ1-2; D is unclear. The length of the CDR3 is 14 residues. Germline assignment: CDR1 SGDLS and CDR2 YYNGEE. Trimming pared 0 bases from V and 4 bases from J, leaving 10 bases between. The CDR3 DNA reads as TGTGCCAGCAGCGTAGGGCAGGATCTCTATGGCTACACCTTC. Protein product: CASSVGQDLYGYTF.

The chain carries TRBV7-9 and TRBJ2-5; perhaps TRBD2 as D (7 bases). With the DNA end fitting TRBJ2-7 better, the J assignment may be wrong. Germline V gene lookup returns CDR1 SEHNR and CDR2 FQNEAQ (reference sequence). The CDR3 spans 15 residues. The CDR3 here is CASSTSRGAHDEQYF. In DNA form, the CDR3 reads TGTGCCAGCAGCACCTCTCGGGGGGCGCATGACGAGCAGTACTTC.

J is TRBJ2-7 and V is TRBV9; TRBD2 might be the D (5 bases). This CDR3 spans 14 amino acids. CDR1 and CDR2 (germline): SGDLS, YYNGEE. Trimming removed 3 bases from V and 0 bases from J, with 10 bases in between. The CDR3 here is CASSATGSSYEQYF. The CDR3 bases are TGTGCCAGCAGCGCCACGGGGAGCTCCTACGAGCAGTACTTC.

The chain employs TRBV5-1 and TRBJ2-5, with 9 nucleotides matching TRBD1. The CDR3 consists of 16 residues. The germline V gene has CDR1 SGHRS and CDR2 YFSETQ. Trimming at V came to 0 bases and at J to 5 bases, leaving 8 bases not matched to a gene. CDR3 protein: CASSLGGQGAGETQYF. The CDR3 DNA reads TGCGCCAGCAGCTTGGGGGGACAGGGCGCCGGGGAGACCCAGTACTTC.

The V call is TRBV27, the J call TRBJ2-4; 7 bases map to TRBD2. V lost 8 bases and J lost 2; bases outside the gene matches: 12. CDR1 and CDR2 from the germline V gene are MNHEY and SMNVEV (reference sequence). This CDR3 is 16 amino acids long. In DNA form, the CDR3 reads TGTGCCAGCGGGGGAGGGCCTTTTTACTCCAAAAACATTCAGTACTTC. Its protein is CASGGGPFYSKNIQYF.

Only one count was recorded for this clone. The chain has TRBV7-9 and TRBJ2-1; a weak D match, TRBD2 (6 bases). Looked up from germline, CDR1 is SEHNR and CDR2 is FQNEAQ (reference sequence). The CDR3 consists of 14 residues. The V end lost 1 base, the J end lost 5 bases, and 9 bases lay between the germline ends. This chain's CDR3 is CASSLDAGNNEQFF. The DNA of the CDR3 is TGTGCCAGCAGCTTAGATGCGGGAAACAATGAGCAGTTCTTC.

The chain recombines TRBV4-1 with TRBJ1-3; D is ambiguous. The germline V gene has CDR1 MGHRA and CDR2 YSYEKL. The CDR3 spans 13 residues. V was shortened by 0 bases and J by 4 bases, with 4 bases between the two germline ends. The CDR3 loop is CASSQDPGNTIYF. CDR3 nucleotides: TGCGCCAGCAGCCAAGATCCAGGAAACACCATATATTTT.

This clone came up a few times. This chain connects TRBV11-3 to TRBJ2-1, with unresolved D. V lost 5 bases to trimming and J lost 15 bases, with 14 bases between them. Germline V gives CDR1 SGHNT, CDR2 YENEEA. The CDR3 has 11 residues. The CDR3 sequence: CASSPGSQLFF. CDR3 nucleotides: TGTGCCAGCAGCCCGGGCAGTCAGCTGTTCTTC.

This clone was counted between two and nine times. The chain employs TRBV6-5 and TRBJ2-7; 7 bases line up with TRBD1. V lost 2 bases and J lost 0; bases outside the gene matches: 4. Germline V gives CDR1 MNHEY, CDR2 SVGAGI. CDR3 size: 15 residues. CDR3 region: CASSYIDRVSYEQYF. CDR3 bases: TGTGCCAGCAGTTACATCGACAGGGTCTCCTACGAGCAGTACTTC.

V and J are TRBV27 and TRBJ1-2, with D possibly matching TRBD1 (5 bases). Trimming cost V 7 bases and J 3 bases, with 9 bases left between them. This CDR3 is built from 12 residues. CDR1 is MNHEY and CDR2 is SMNVEV in the germline V gene (reference sequence). CDR3 in amino acids: CASKGPYYGYTF. The CDR3 DNA reads as TGTGCCAGCAAGGGACCCTACTATGGCTACACCTTC.

The chain links TRBV5-1 to TRBJ2-5; a weak D match, TRBD1 (6 bases). Germline V lookup: CDR1 SGHRS, CDR2 YFSETQ. With 1 base removed from V and 4 bases from J, the gap between germline ends came to 17 bases. The CDR3 is 16 amino acids. CDR3: CASSLLGALGVETQYF. CDR3 nucleotide sequence: TGCGCCAGCAGCTTGCTGGGGGCTCTAGGGGTAGAGACCCAGTACTTC.

This clone was recorded only once. The gene calls are TRBV11-2 and TRBJ2-1; the D gene is possibly TRBD2 (6 bases). There are 13 residues in the CDR3. The V gene's germline CDR1 is SGHAT and CDR2 FQNNGV. Trimming pared 2 bases from V and 8 bases from J, leaving 10 bases between. The CDR3 DNA reads TGTGCCAGCAGCTTACTAGCGATCGATGAGCAGTTCTTC. Translating it yields CASSLLAIDEQFF.

V and J are TRBV19 and TRBJ1-1; a weak D match, TRBD1 (5 bases). Germline V gene lookup returns CDR1 LNHDA and CDR2 SQIVND (reference sequence). V gave up 8 bases and J gave up 13 bases, with 11 bases separating them. The CDR3 loop spans 9 amino acids. CDR3 amino acids: CASGPQGFF. In nucleotides, the CDR3 is TGTGCCAGTGGCCCCCAGGGTTTCTTT. Drawing the rest from reference TRBV19 and TRBJ1-1, the complete variable domain is DGGITQSPKYLFRKEGQNVTLSCEQNLNHDAMYWYRQDPGQGLRLIYYSQIVNDFQKGDIAEGYSVSREKKESFPLTVTSAQKNPTAFYLCASGPQGFFGQGTRLTVV.

With regard to this clone: Other DNA variants within this sample encode the same CDR3. The J gene is TRBJ2-7, the V gene TRBV27; D gene uncertain. Germline loops: CDR1 MNHEY, CDR2 SMNVEV (reference sequence). V dropped 6 bases and J dropped 7 bases, with 22 bases sitting between them. The CDR3 loop spans 15 amino acids. This chain's CDR3 is CASSPTDGHRQEQYF. The CDR3 DNA follows: TGTGCCAGCAGCCCTACCGACGGTCACCGGCAGGAGCAGTACTTC.

CDR3 protein: CSVEDGQRYGYTF. The CDR3 coding sequence is TGCAGCGTTGAAGACGGACAGCGCTATGGCTACACCTTC. The chain is built from TRBV29-1 and TRBJ1-2; the D gene is possibly TRBD1 (6 bases). The germline V gene encodes CDR1 SQVTM and CDR2 ANQGSEA. The CDR3 is made up of 13 amino acids. Between the trimmed V and J ends, which lost 0 bases and 4 bases, there was a span of 9 bases. Combining the CDR3 with reference TRBV29-1 and TRBJ1-2 gives the whole variable domain SAVISQKPSRDICQRGTSLTIQCQVDSQVTMMFWYRQQPGQSLTLIATANQGSEATYESGFVIDKFPISRPNLTFSTLTVSNMSPEDSSIYLCSVEDGQRYGYTFGSGTRLTVV.

The J gene is TRBJ2-7, the V gene TRBV7-2, with 8 bases matching TRBD2. Germline V gene sequence: CDR1 SGHTA, CDR2 FQGNSA. V trimming: 3 bases; J trimming: 2 bases; junction bases outside the gene matches: 3. The CDR3 consists of 14 residues. The CDR3 is CASSFIGRAYEQYF. The CDR3 region has the DNA TGTGCCAGCAGCTTCATCGGGAGGGCCTACGAGCAGTACTTC.

The genes are TRBV27 and TRBJ1-2, with 8 bases that match TRBD1. The CDR3 loop spans 13 amino acids. After removal of 3 bases from V and 7 bases from J, the junction contained 4 bases not matched to a gene. The V gene's germline CDR1 is MNHEY and CDR2 SMNVEV (reference sequence). CDR3 protein: CASSLDRVSGYTF. CDR3 bases: TGTGCCAGCAGTTTGGACAGGGTGTCTGGCTACACCTTC.

V and J are TRBV29-1 and TRBJ2-5; D is unclear. The V gene's germline CDR1 is SQVTM and CDR2 ANQGSEA. This CDR3 has 13 residues. Trimming shortened V by 3 bases and J by 1 base, and 9 bases separated the two germline ends. This chain's CDR3 is CSVDLDGQETQYF. In DNA form, the CDR3 reads TGCAGCGTTGATCTGGACGGCCAAGAGACCCAGTACTTC.